The 10 T cell receptor beta chains given below trace back to one sample, sequenced in a study of blood T cells in healthy people across ages. It was with a sample-barcoded 5' primer and a J-beta primer mix that a second PCR of roughly 7 to 12 cycles was run. TCRdb re-called the 5' RACE reads through MiXCR, storing one row per CDR3 protein. The repertoire holds about 1,000,000 distinct CDR3 sequences, with around 45% as singletons. Sequencing was performed on blood. These receptors came from a woman aged 55-70 years in good health.

The rearrangement links TRBV20-1 to TRBJ1-2, with D possibly matching TRBD1 (5 bases). The ends were cut back, 3 bases at V and 4 bases at J, with 12 bases in the middle. The CDR3 covers 13 residues. Germline V gene lookup returns CDR1 DFQATT and CDR2 SNEGSKA (reference sequence). The CDR3 coding sequence is TGCAGTGCTAGGAAGCCAGGGCCCTATGGCTACACCTTC. Its protein is CSARKPGPYGYTF.

This clonotype has a handful of counts. This sequence joins TRBV7-2 and TRBJ1-6; possibly TRBD1 for D (5 bases). Trimming removed 3 bases from V and 14 bases from J, with 14 bases in between. Per germline, CDR1 SGHTA and CDR2 FQGNSA. The CDR3 is made up of 13 amino acids. The CDR3, as DNA: TGTGCCAGCAGCTTCGGGACTCTATCTTCCCTCCACTTT. Protein sequence: CASSFGTLSSLHF.

The chain uses TRBV20-1 and TRBJ2-1; 8 bases line up with TRBD2. V gave up 0 bases and J gave up 0 bases; unmatched junction bases: 7. CDR1 is DFQATT and CDR2 is SNEGSKA in the germline V gene (reference sequence). This CDR3 has 17 amino acids. The CDR3 DNA reads as TGCAGTGCTAGAGAGACCTCCGGGACTAGCTCCTACAATGAGCAGTTCTTC. Protein: CSARETSGTSSYNEQFF.

This clonotype was picked up a small number of times. The CDR3 DNA sequence: TGTGCCACCAGCAGAGTGGACAGTCACAATGAGCAGTTCTTC. Encoded protein: CATSRVDSHNEQFF. This chain joins TRBV15 and TRBJ2-1; a possible D gene is TRBD1 (6 bases). V gave up 1 base and J gave up 5 bases, with 9 bases separating them. Germline V gives CDR1 LNHNV, CDR2 YYDKDF (reference sequence). This CDR3 region has 14 residues.

To note about this clonotype: One end of the junction fails to match germline, which may point to a read error. The J gene is TRBJ2-5, the V gene TRBV5-1; 10 bases are a match to TRBD2. CDR1 and CDR2 (germline): SGHRS, YFSETQ. This CDR3 has 16 amino acids. The CDR3 bases are TGCGTCAGCAGCTGGGGGCCTAGCGGGAGTCGGGAGACCCAGTACTTC. It translates to CVSSWGPSGSRETQYF.

The chain is built from TRBV27 and TRBJ2-7, with D perhaps TRBD2 (5 bases). CDR3 length: 16 amino acids. The V end was cut by 7 bases, the J end by 1 base, with 20 bases between. Germline loops: CDR1 MNHEY, CDR2 SMNVEV (reference sequence). CDR3 nucleotides: TGTGCCAGCACCGTGAGGGAACGGGAAAGTTCCTACGAGCAGTACTTC. It encodes CASTVRERESSYEQYF.

This clonotype has just a few counts. The V gene is TRBV20-1, the J gene TRBJ2-5; 10 positions agree with TRBD2. The CDR3 has 14 amino acids. CDR1 and CDR2 (germline): DFQATT, SNEGSKA (reference sequence). J was trimmed by 2 bases and V by 1 base; bases with no gene match: 1. The CDR3 spells CSARASGSQETQYF. As DNA, the CDR3 is TGCAGTGCTAGAGCTAGCGGGAGTCAAGAGACCCAGTACTTC.

As to this clonotype: One junction end disagrees with the germline gene, perhaps due to a read error. The V gene is TRBV11-2, the J gene TRBJ2-3; 7 nucleotides match TRBD1. In germline, CDR1 is SGHAT, CDR2 FQNNGV. The CDR3 is made up of 14 amino acids. The chain's CDR3 is CASSLGDSTDTQCF. Here the CDR3 DNA reads TGTGCCAGCAGCTTAGGGGACAGCACAGATACGCAGTGTTTT.

This clonotype has just a few counts. The chain employs TRBV29-1 and TRBJ2-4; possibly TRBD1 or TRBD2 for D (5 bases each). The CDR3 extends over 10 amino acids. V lost 7 bases, J lost 8 bases, and 9 bases lay in between. The germline V gene encodes CDR1 SQVTM and CDR2 ANQGSEA. This CDR3 reads CSAGTDIQYF. CDR3 DNA: TGCAGCGCCGGGACGGACATTCAGTACTTC.

The V gene is TRBV20-1, the J gene TRBJ2-1; D uncertain. V lost 3 bases to trimming and J lost 6 bases, with 6 bases between them. Germline loops: CDR1 DFQATT, CDR2 SNEGSKA (reference sequence). The CDR3 totals 11 residues. The CDR3 reads CSASISNEQFF. CDR3 coding DNA: TGCAGTGCTAGCATAAGCAATGAGCAGTTCTTC.